Listed here are 6 T cell receptor beta chains from one sample, sequenced in a study of CD8 T cells in ankylosing spondylitis. Points from the study as a whole: There was a TCR beta motif, made of several highly homologous variants, that appeared characteristic of ankylosing spondylitis blood.

Via MiXCR, TCRdb re-called the 5' RACE reads, giving one row per CDR3 protein. The table has 800,000 to 900,000 distinct CDR3 sequences, 10% to 15% seen once. For these TCRs, the target antigens are not known. Sequenced input: blood, either unsorted or a sorted T cell fraction (not recorded which). These receptors were obtained from a male donor with ankylosing spondylitis.

In its sample, this clonotype was seen many times. The chain recombines TRBV20-1 with TRBJ2-5, with 7 bases identical to TRBD2. V trimming: 3 bases; J trimming: 4 bases; junction bases outside the gene matches: 5. Germline CDR1 is DFQATT and CDR2 is SNEGSKA (reference sequence). CDR3 size: 13 residues. CDR3 loop: CSASSRGLETQYF. The DNA for the CDR3 is TGCAGTGCTAGTTCGCGGGGGTTAGAGACCCAGTACTTC.

V gene TRBV11-1 combines with J gene TRBJ2-1; D ambiguous. The CDR3 totals 15 residues. Trimming took off 5 bases at V and 0 bases at J, with 11 bases between the two ends. Germline CDR1 is SGHAT and CDR2 is FQDESV (reference sequence). The CDR3 DNA reads TGTGCCAGCAGCATAACCCCTAGCTCCTACAATGAGCAGTTCTTC. Protein: CASSITPSSYNEQFF.

The sample holds many counts of this clonotype. V usage is TRBV29-1 and J usage is TRBJ2-7; unclear D gene. CDR3 length: 12 residues. The V end lost 7 bases, the J end lost 0 bases, and 10 bases lay between the germline ends. The V gene's germline CDR1 is SQVTM and CDR2 ANQGSEA. Written as DNA, the CDR3 is TGCAGCGGAATGGATAGCTCCTACGAGCAGTACTTC. Protein product: CSGMDSSYEQYF.

At least ten counts were recorded for this clonotype. This rearrangement joins TRBV7-2 to TRBJ2-3, with 8 bases identical to TRBD1. The CDR3 loop spans 14 amino acids. Germline CDR1 reads SGHTA; CDR2 reads FQGNSA. Trimming took 5 bases from V and 2 from J; bases not matched to a gene: 3. As DNA, the CDR3 is TGTGCCAGCAGCCAGGACAGGGTCACAGATACGCAGTATTTT. Protein: CASSQDRVTDTQYF.

The CDR3 sequence: CASSSFDSSGANVLTF. The CDR3 bases are TGTGCCAGCAGTTCCTTCGACAGCTCTGGGGCCAACGTCCTGACTTTC. This chain connects TRBV12-3 or TRBV12-4 to TRBJ2-6, with a tentative D call TRBD1 (5 bases). V gave up 4 bases and J gave up 0 bases, with 10 bases separating them. CDR3 length equals 16 residues.

This clonotype was detected ten times or more. The chain carries TRBV20-1 and TRBJ1-4; 7 nucleotides agree with TRBD1. CDR1 and CDR2 (germline): DFQATT, SNEGSKA (reference sequence). The CDR3 runs 15 residues. The V segment lost 0 bases and the J segment 5 bases; nucleotides outside the gene matches: 6. Written as DNA, the CDR3 is TGCAGTGCTAGAGATGACGGCAGGGGGAATGAAAAACTGTTTTTT. Translating it yields CSARDDGRGNEKLFF.